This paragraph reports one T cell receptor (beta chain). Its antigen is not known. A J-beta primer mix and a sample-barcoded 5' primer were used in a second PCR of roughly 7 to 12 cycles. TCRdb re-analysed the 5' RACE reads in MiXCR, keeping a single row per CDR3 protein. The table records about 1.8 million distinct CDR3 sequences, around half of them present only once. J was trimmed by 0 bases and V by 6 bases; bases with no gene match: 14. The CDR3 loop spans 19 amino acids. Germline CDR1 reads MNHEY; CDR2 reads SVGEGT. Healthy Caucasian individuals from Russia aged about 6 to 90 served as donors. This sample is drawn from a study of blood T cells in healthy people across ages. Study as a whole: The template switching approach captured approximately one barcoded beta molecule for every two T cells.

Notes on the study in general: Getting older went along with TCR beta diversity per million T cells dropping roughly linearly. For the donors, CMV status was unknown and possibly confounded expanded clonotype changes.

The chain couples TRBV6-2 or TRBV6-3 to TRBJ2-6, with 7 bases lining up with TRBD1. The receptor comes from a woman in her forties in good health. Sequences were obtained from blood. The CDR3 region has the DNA TGTGCCAGCAGGCCCGACAGGGTTTCCCATCTCTCTGGGGCCAACGTCCTGACTTTC. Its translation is CASRPDRVSHLSGANVLTF.